A selection of T cell receptor beta chains follows, all from one sample in a study of CD8 T cells in Susac syndrome. In TCRdb, the immunoSEQ multiplex PCR reads were re-called with MiXCR into one record per CDR3 protein. The sample includes about 200,000 distinct CDR3 sequences, around 95% seen only once; the top ten take about 0.08%. The specimen sequenced was CD4+ T cells from PBMCs. These receptors all stem from a human donor with multiple sclerosis. Both conserved end residues are part of each CDR3. A D gene is named only where the DNA matches it firmly. Some rows have no size entry. The others give once, few or many, or a class for an expanded clone.

clone_size,v_call,d_call,j_call,cdr3_nt,cdr3_aa
NA,TRBV7-9,NA,TRBJ2-1,TGTGCCAGCAGCCCTTTGAGGGGGGGGTTTCTCAATGAGCAGTTCTTC,CASSPLRGGFLNEQFF
NA,TRBV7-9,TRBD1,TRBJ2-1,TGTGCCAGCAGCTTAAGCCGGGACAGGGGTGAGCAGTTCTTC,CASSLSRDRGEQFF
NA,TRBV29-1,NA,TRBJ2-3,TGCAGCGCCGAGGCGGGGCGCGGAGATACGCAGTATTTT,CSAEAGRGDTQYF
NA,TRBV12-3/TRBV12-4,NA,TRBJ2-1,TGTGCCAGCAGTTGGACGTTCCGGGACGAGAAAGACAATGAGCAGTTCTTC,CASSWTFRDEKDNEQFF
NA,TRBV3-1,NA,TRBJ1-5,TGTGCCAGCAGCCCCCGACAGGGCAATCAGCCCCAGCATTTT,CASSPRQGNQPQHF
NA,TRBV30,TRBD2,TRBJ2-3,TGTGCCTGCGGTACCGGGGGGGCCCTCGATACGCAGTATTTT,CACGTGGALDTQYF
NA,TRBV7-3,TRBD2,TRBJ2-1,TGTGCCAGCAGCTTAAGCGGGACTAGCGTTGGTGAGCAGTTCTTC,CASSLSGTSVGEQFF
NA,TRBV6-5,NA,TRBJ2-3,TGTGCCAGCAGCACACCGGGCCTCCCCCAAGATACGCAGTATTTT,CASSTPGLPQDTQYF
NA,TRBV19,NA,TRBJ1-2,TGTGCCAGTAGTATACCGGGGAACTATGGCTACACCTTC,CASSIPGNYGYTF
NA,TRBV20-1,NA,TRBJ2-7,TGCAGTGCTAGTATTGGGGTTAAGTACGAGCAGTACTTC,CSASIGVKYEQYF
NA,TRBV5-1,NA,TRBJ1-2,TGCGCCAGCAGCTTGGATGGGGTCCCAGGCTATGGCTACACCTTC,CASSLDGVPGYGYTF
NA,TRBV3-1,NA,TRBJ2-3,TGTGCCAGCAGCCAAACGCGCCGTATAGTGGTCAGGGGCTTCGATACGCAGTATTTT,CASSQTRRIVVRGFDTQYF
NA,TRBV9,TRBD2,TRBJ2-5,TGTGCCAGCAGCGTGGACGGGGGGCAAGAGACCCAGTACTTC,CASSVDGGQETQYF
NA,TRBV11-2,TRBD1,TRBJ2-5,TGTGCCAGCAGCCATGGACAGGGTTGGGAGACCCAGTACTTC,CASSHGQGWETQYF
NA,TRBV29-1,TRBD2,TRBJ2-3,TGCAGCGTTGAACGGGGAGCGGGGGGCATGAGCACAGATACGCAGTATTTT,CSVERGAGGMSTDTQYF
NA,TRBV18,TRBD2,TRBJ2-7,TGTGCCAGCTCCCCCGGGCTAGCGGACATCTACGAGCAGTACTTC,CASSPGLADIYEQYF
NA,TRBV5-4,NA,TRBJ1-1,TGTGCCAGCAGTTACGGGGGAAAGAACACTGAAGCTTTCTTT,CASSYGGKNTEAFF
NA,TRBV5-1,TRBD1,TRBJ1-2,TGCGCCAGCAACAACAGGGGATATGGCTACACCTTC,CASNNRGYGYTF
NA,TRBV6-4,NA,TRBJ1-5,TGTGCCAGCAGTGACGGCTGGGGGCAGCCCCAGCATTTT,CASSDGWGQPQHF
NA,TRBV30,TRBD1,TRBJ2-3,TGTGCCTGGAGTGTACAGGGGGCCCCAGATACGCAGTATTTT,CAWSVQGAPDTQYF
NA,TRBV20-1,NA,TRBJ2-5,TGCAGTGCTAGAGACCCGGGAATAGAGACCCAGTACTTC,CSARDPGIETQYF
NA,TRBV11-2,TRBD2,TRBJ2-3,TGTGCCAGCAGCATTACTAGCGGGGGGGCCACTAGCACAGATACGCAGTATTTT,CASSITSGGATSTDTQYF
NA,TRBV20-1,TRBD1,TRBJ2-4,TGCAGTGCTAGGACAGGGGAAAACATTCAGTACTTC,CSARTGENIQYF
NA,TRBV6-4,NA,TRBJ1-2,TGTGCCAGCAGTGACTCATTCGGCTCCTATGGCTACACCTTC,CASSDSFGSYGYTF
NA,TRBV21-1,NA,TRBJ1-1,TGTGCCAGCAGCAAATTGACAGGTTGGACTGAAGCTTTCTTT,CASSKLTGWTEAFF
NA,TRBV29-1,TRBD1,TRBJ1-1,TGCAGCGCATCGGGGGACAGGGGAGGCCCGAACACTGAAGCTTTCTTT,CSASGDRGGPNTEAFF
NA,TRBV20-1,NA,TRBJ2-7,TGCAGTGCTCTCGAGTCCGAGCAGTACTTC,CSALESEQYF
once,TRBV20-1,TRBD1,TRBJ2-7,TGCAGTGCTTCTTCCGGGACAGGGATGTACGAGCAGTACTTC,CSASSGTGMYEQYF
once,TRBV20-1,NA,TRBJ2-7,TGCAGTGCTAGGGGAGACCGGGATAACGCCTACGAGCAGTACTTC,CSARGDRDNAYEQYF
NA,TRBV6-5,NA,TRBJ2-5,TGTGCCAGCAGTTACGGGCGGGGAGAGACCCAGTACTTC,CASSYGRGETQYF
NA,TRBV30,NA,TRBJ1-5,TGTGCCTGGAGTGTCACTTCAGGGGTAGGCCAGCCCCAGCATTTT,CAWSVTSGVGQPQHF
NA,TRBV30,NA,TRBJ2-5,TGTGCCTGGAGCCCCGGGGGGCCGGGGGAGACCCAGTACTTC,CAWSPGGPGETQYF
NA,TRBV9,NA,TRBJ2-5,TGTGCCAGCAGCCCCCAGGTGGGCCCTGAAGAGACCCAGTACTTC,CASSPQVGPEETQYF
NA,TRBV19,TRBD2,TRBJ2-5,TGTGCCAGTAGTCCGACCGTACTAGCGGGGCGCCAAGAGACCCAGTACTTC,CASSPTVLAGRQETQYF
few,TRBV4-1,NA,TRBJ2-7,TGCGCCAGCAGCCAAGGCGACCGGGGCCCAAGAGGGAACGAGCAGTACTTC,CASSQGDRGPRGNEQYF
NA,TRBV29-1,NA,TRBJ2-2,TGCAGCGTTAAGGTCCGGACCACGAGCGGGGAGCTGTTTTTT,CSVKVRTTSGELFF
NA,TRBV20-1,NA,TRBJ2-3,TGCAGTGCTAGAGGGTCCGGGACGCAGTATTTT,CSARGSGTQYF
once,TRBV18,NA,TRBJ2-7,TGTGCCAGCTCACCAAGTTCTGGACTCCCCTACGAGCAGTACTTC,CASSPSSGLPYEQYF
NA,TRBV12-3/TRBV12-4,TRBD2,TRBJ2-7,TGTGCCAGCAGTTTCTCTAGCGGGGTCTACGAGCAGTACTTC,CASSFSSGVYEQYF
NA,TRBV6-2/TRBV6-3,NA,TRBJ1-2,TGTGCCAGCACCAGAGAGACAGCCGCCCTTTATGGCTACACCTTC,CASTRETAALYGYTF
once,TRBV3-1,TRBD1,TRBJ1-2,TGTGCCAGCAGCCAACCGGGACAGGCCGTCTATGGCTACACCTTC,CASSQPGQAVYGYTF
NA,TRBV5-6,TRBD1,TRBJ2-2,TGTGCCAGCAGCGCAGGGACAGGGTACACCGGGGAGCTGTTTTTT,CASSAGTGYTGELFF